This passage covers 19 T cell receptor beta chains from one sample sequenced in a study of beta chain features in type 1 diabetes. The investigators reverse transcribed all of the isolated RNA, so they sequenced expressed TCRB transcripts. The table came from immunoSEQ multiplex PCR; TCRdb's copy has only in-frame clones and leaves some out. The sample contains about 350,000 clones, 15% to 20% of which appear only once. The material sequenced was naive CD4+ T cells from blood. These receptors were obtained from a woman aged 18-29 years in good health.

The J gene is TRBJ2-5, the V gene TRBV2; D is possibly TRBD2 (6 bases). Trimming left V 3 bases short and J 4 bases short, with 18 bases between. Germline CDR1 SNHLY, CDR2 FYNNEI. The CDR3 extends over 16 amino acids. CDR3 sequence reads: CASSDASVRSGETQYF. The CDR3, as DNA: TGTGCCAGCAGTGATGCTAGCGTCCGAAGCGGAGAGACCCAGTACTTC. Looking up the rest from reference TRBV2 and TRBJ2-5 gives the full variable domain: EPEVTQTPSHQVTQMGQEVILRCVPISNHLYFYWYRQILGQKVEFLVSFYNNEISEKSEIFDDQFSVERPDGSNFTLKIRSTKLEDSAMYFCASSDASVRSGETQYFGPGTRLLVL.

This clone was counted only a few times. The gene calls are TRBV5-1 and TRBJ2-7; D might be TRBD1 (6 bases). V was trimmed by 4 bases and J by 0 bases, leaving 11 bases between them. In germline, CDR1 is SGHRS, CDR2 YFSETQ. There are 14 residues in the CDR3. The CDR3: CASSPGVASYEQYF. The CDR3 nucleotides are TGCGCCAGCAGCCCAGGGGTGGCCTCCTACGAGCAGTACTTC.

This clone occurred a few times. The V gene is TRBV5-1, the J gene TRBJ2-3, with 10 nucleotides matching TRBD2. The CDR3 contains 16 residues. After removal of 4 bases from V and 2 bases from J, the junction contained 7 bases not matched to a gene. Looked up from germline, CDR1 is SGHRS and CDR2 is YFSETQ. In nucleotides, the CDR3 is TGCGCCAGCAGCCTACGGACTAGCGGCGCCACAGATACGCAGTATTTT. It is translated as CASSLRTSGATDTQYF.

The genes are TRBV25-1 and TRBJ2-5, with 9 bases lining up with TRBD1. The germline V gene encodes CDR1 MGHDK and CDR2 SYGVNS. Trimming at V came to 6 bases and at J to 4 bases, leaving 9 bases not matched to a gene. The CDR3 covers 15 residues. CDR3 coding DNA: TGTGCCAGCAGCGGCGACAGGGGGATAAGAGAGACCCAGTACTTC. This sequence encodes CASSGDRGIRETQYF. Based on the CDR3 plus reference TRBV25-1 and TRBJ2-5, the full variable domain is EADIYQTPRYLVIGTGKKITLECSQTMGHDKMYWYQQDPGMELHLIHYSYGVNSTEKGDLSSESTVSRIRTEHFPLTLESARPSHTSQYLCASSGDRGIRETQYFGPGTRLLVL.

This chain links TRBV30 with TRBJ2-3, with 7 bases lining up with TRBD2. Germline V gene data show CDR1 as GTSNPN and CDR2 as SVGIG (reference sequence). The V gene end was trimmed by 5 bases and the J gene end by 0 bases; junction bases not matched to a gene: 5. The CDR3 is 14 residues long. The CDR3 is CAWQRDRSTDTQYF. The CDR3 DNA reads TGTGCCTGGCAGCGGGATAGGAGCACAGATACGCAGTATTTT.

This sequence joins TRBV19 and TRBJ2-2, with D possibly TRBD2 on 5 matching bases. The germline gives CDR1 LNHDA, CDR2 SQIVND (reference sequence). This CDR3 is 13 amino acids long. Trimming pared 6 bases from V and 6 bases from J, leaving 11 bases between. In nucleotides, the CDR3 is TGTGCCAGTAGGCCGAGGGTTGCCGGGGAGCTGTTTTTT. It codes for CASRPRVAGELFF. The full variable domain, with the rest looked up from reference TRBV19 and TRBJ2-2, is DGGITQSPKYLFRKEGQNVTLSCEQNLNHDAMYWYRQDPGQGLRLIYYSQIVNDFQKGDIAEGYSVSREKKESFPLTVTSAQKNPTAFYLCASRPRVAGELFFGEGSRLTVL.

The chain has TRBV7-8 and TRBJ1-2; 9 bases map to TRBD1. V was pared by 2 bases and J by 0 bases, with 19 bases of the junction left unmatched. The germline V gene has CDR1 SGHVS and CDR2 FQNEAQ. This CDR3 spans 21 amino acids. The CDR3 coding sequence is TGTGCCAGCAGCTTATCAGTTCGGGTTCGGGGGACAGGGCCGGCTAACTATGGCTACACCTTC. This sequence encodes CASSLSVRVRGTGPANYGYTF.

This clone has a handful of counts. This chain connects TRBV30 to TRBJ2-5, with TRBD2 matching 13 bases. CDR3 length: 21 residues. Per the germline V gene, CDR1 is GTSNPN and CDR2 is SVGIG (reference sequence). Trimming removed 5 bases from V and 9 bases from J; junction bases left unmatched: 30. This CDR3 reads CAWAGGPKIPGLAGHTRSQYF. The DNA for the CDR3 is TGTGCCTGGGCAGGGGGTCCGAAGATACCGGGACTAGCGGGACACACGAGGTCCCAGTACTTC.

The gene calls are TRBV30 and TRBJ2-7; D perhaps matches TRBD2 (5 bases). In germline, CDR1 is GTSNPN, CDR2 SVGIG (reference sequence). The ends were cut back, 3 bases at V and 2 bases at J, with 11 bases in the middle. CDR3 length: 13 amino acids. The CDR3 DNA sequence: TGTGCCTGGAGCCGGACGGGGACCTACGAGCAGTACTTC. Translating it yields CAWSRTGTYEQYF.

CDR3 sequence reads: CASSARQGSTYGYTF. The CDR3 DNA sequence: TGTGCCAGCAGCGCTAGACAGGGGTCGACCTATGGCTACACCTTC. The genes are TRBV6-5 and TRBJ1-2; 8 nucleotides align to TRBD1. The CDR3 covers 15 residues. J gave up 4 bases and V 6 bases, and 10 bases lay outside the gene matches. The germline V gene has CDR1 MNHEY and CDR2 SVGAGI.

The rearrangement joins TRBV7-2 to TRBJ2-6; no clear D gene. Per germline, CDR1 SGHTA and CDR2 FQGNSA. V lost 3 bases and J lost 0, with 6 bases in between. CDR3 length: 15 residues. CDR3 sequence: CASSFGNSGANVLTF. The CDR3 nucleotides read TGTGCCAGCAGCTTTGGCAACTCTGGGGCCAACGTCCTGACTTTC.

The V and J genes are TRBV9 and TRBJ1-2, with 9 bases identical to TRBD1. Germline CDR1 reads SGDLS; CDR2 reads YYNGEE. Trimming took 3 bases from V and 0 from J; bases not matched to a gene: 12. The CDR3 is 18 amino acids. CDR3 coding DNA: TGTGCCAGCAGCGACCGGGACAGGGTGGTATTAGCTAACTATGGCTACACCTTC. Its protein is CASSDRDRVVLANYGYTF. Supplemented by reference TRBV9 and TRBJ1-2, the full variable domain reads DSGVTQTPKHLITATGQRVTLRCSPRSGDLSVYWYQQSLDQGLQFLIQYYNGEERAKGNILERFSAQQFPDLHSELNLSSLELGDSALYFCASSDRDRVVLANYGYTFGSGTRLTVV.

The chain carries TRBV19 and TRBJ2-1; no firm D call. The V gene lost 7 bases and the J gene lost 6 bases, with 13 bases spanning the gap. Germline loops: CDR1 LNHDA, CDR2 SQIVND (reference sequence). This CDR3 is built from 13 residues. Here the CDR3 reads CASTTTGSNEQFF. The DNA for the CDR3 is TGTGCCAGTACCACGACGGGTTCCAATGAGCAGTTCTTC.

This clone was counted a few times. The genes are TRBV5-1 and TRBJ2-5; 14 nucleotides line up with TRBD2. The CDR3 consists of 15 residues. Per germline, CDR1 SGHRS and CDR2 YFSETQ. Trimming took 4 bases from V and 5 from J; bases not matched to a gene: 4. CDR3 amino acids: CASSRGTSGSETQYF. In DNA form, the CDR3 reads TGCGCCAGCAGCCGGGGGACTAGCGGGAGTGAGACCCAGTACTTC.

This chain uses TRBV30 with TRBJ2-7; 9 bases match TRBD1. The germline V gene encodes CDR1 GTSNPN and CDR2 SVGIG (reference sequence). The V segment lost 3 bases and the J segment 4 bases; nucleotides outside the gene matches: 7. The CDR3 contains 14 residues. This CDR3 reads CAWRPGTGLYEQYF. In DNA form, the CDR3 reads TGTGCCTGGAGGCCAGGGACAGGGTTGTACGAGCAGTACTTC.

The CDR3 DNA reads TGTGCCAGCTCAAAAGCGGGAGCTTCCTACAATGAGCAGTTCTTC. As protein: CASSKAGASYNEQFF. J is TRBJ2-1 and V is TRBV18; TRBD2 matches 8 bases. Germline assignment: CDR1 KGHSH and CDR2 LQKENI. Trimming took 5 bases from V and 1 from J; bases not matched to a gene: 4. The CDR3 is made up of 15 amino acids.

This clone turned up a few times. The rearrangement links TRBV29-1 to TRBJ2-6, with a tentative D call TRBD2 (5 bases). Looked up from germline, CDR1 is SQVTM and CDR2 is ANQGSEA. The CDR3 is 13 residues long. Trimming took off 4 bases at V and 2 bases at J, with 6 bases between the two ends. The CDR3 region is CSVVGAGANVLTF. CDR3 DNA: TGCAGCGTTGTGGGAGCTGGGGCCAACGTCCTGACTTTC. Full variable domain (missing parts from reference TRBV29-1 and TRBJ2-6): SAVISQKPSRDICQRGTSLTIQCQVDSQVTMMFWYRQQPGQSLTLIATANQGSEATYESGFVIDKFPISRPNLTFSTLTVSNMSPEDSSIYLCSVVGAGANVLTFGAGSRLTVL.

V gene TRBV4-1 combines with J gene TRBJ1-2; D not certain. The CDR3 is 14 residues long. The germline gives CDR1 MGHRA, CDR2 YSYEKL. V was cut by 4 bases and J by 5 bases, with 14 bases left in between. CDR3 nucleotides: TGCGCCAGCAGCCTGTCTATGGTAGATTATGGCTACACCTTC. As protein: CASSLSMVDYGYTF.

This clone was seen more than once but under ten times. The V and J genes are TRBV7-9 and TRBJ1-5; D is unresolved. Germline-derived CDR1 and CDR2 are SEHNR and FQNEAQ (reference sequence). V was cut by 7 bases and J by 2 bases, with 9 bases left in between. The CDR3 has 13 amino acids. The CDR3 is CASTLGGNQPQHF. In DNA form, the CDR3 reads TGTGCCAGCACGCTAGGCGGCAATCAGCCCCAGCATTTT.